The T cell receptor (beta chain) under discussion was sequenced for a study of ipilimumab plus nivolumab after autologous stem cell transplantation (dated by TCRdb to about 2021). Regarding the study in general: The median number of doses received by trial patients was 4 to 6 for ipilimumab and 7 or 8 for nivolumab. High-risk transplant-naive patients and patients relapsing within 3 years of a first autologous transplant were included in the myeloma cohort. Patients undergoing autologous transplant for high-risk diffuse large B cell lymphoma, mature T cell lymphoma, or multiple myeloma were enrolled in the trial. Roughly 35 patients made up the trial's intent-to-treat population.

Libraries were made using the immunoSEQ multiplex PCR assay. Here the immuneACCESS table is served through TCRdb, limited to in-frame sequences with V and J called. Missing clones are a known gap in these copies; in checked studies unresolved V genes cover under half, and the rest lacks a known reason. This sample gives roughly 4,800 clones in total; around four fifths of them show up just once. The ten most abundant clones make up over 15% of the sample. The investigation overall reported the following: The authors concluded that combined checkpoint inhibition appeared tolerable when used as consolidation after transplant. The authors stated that profiles of the T cell receptor repertoire, regulatory T cell phenotype and gut microbiota provided a biologic rationale for studying this approach further.

Remarks on this clone: Its antigen is unknown. No base qualities exist here, and no much larger clone lies one base off it.

Starting 14 to 28 days after the autologous transplant, patients began checkpoint therapy, which included ipilimumab at 1 mg/kg intravenously on day 1 of selected weeks. Patients received nivolumab at 3 mg/kg intravenously on day 1 of weeks 1, 4, 7, 10, and every two weeks through week 26. This Phase Ib clinical trial tested ipilimumab plus nivolumab, a combined checkpoint inhibition, as consolidation after autologous stem cell transplantation. This sample comprised PBMCs, obtained in a trial of ipilimumab plus nivolumab as post-transplant consolidation. The clonotype comes from a male donor with multiple myeloma.

The nucleotides read TGTGCCAGCAGTTTTCTAACTAGCGGGGGGGGGCAGTTCTTC. Its translation is CASSFLTSGGGQFF. In this chain, TRBV6-5 is recombined with TRBJ2-1; TRBD2 agrees with 13 junctional bases. The CDR3, cysteine through phenylalanine, is 14 amino acids long. This entry keeps only the CDR3 DNA: 42 bases, framed from base 1. The germline V gene supplies CDR1 MNHEY and CDR2 SVGAGI. Trimming takes 4 bases off V and 12 bases off J; junction bases not matched to a gene: 6.